This T cell receptor beta chain stems from a study of blood T cell repertoires in COVID-19. Overall study: In each case, the material was cDNA or gDNA derived from T cells, B-cell-depleted T cells, or PBMCs.

Participant ages covered roughly 18 to 89 years across 25 or so US areas. Method: immunoSEQ multiplex PCR; TCRdb's copy keeps in-frame clones and lacks some. The table has 250,000 to 350,000 clones, 90% seen once. V was shortened by 1 base and J by 0 bases, with 7 bases between the two germline ends. CDR1 is LNHDA and CDR2 is SQIVND in the germline V gene (reference sequence). The CDR3 sequence is 15 residues long. The receptor's source is a woman aged 18 to 35 with acute COVID-19. The chain carries TRBV19 and TRBJ1-5; D gene unclear. The sample consisted of PBMCs or T cells enriched from blood (not recorded which). CDR3 nucleotides: TGTGCCAGTAGTATAGGTCAGATTAGCAATCAGCCCCAGCATTTT. Its translation is CASSIGQISNQPQHF. The full variable domain, its missing parts supplied by reference TRBV19 and TRBJ1-5, is DGGITQSPKYLFRKEGQNVTLSCEQNLNHDAMYWYRQDPGQGLRLIYYSQIVNDFQKGDIAEGYSVSREKKESFPLTVTSAQKNPTAFYLCASSIGQISNQPQHFGDGTRLSIL.